The entry below gives a single TCR beta chain sequence along with its context. Its target is not known. The record originates from a study of shared clonotypes between healthy human individuals. Study-level points and caveats: Shared clonotypes: about 5% naive CD4, roughly 4% naive CD8, around 2.4% memory CD4, roughly 0.4% memory CD8. Measured sharing among donors was expected to vary with sequencing depth.

Per the original data handling: Quality scores were absent from the junction-only immunoSEQ sequences, so filtering differed. Some clones are missing from TCRdb's copy, which holds only in-frame ones; the method was immunoSEQ multiplex PCR. V, J and clone size derive from that table, while D and trimming were established from the DNA sequence. This table holds over 2 million clones, about nine tenths found once. Deletions cut 5 bases from V and 1 base from J, with 9 bases between. The CDR3 is 14 amino acids. The germline CDR1 and CDR2 sequences are MDHEN and SYDVKM. The specimen was naive CD4+ T cells from PBMCs. Subset specified: CD45RA+ positively selected. This clonotype originated in a man younger than 35 in good health. Some clones in this sample may be carry-over from other donors' samples. J is TRBJ1-3 and V is TRBV28; D uncertain. The CDR3 reads CASSPLRSGNTIYF. The CDR3 nucleotides are TGTGCCAGCAGTCCCCTAAGGTCTGGAAACACCATATATTTT.